This T cell receptor beta chain was sequenced for a study of cytotoxic CD8 clonotypes in ibrutinib-treated CLL. Study at large: After treatment lasting a median 12 months, range 6 to 36, response samples were collected.

In germline, CDR1 is KGHSH, CDR2 LQKENI. J gave up 3 bases and V 5 bases, and 1 base lay outside the gene matches. The CDR3 is 13 amino acids. Method: immunoSEQ multiplex PCR; TCRdb's copy keeps in-frame clones and lacks some. In the table there are 130,000 to 150,000 clones, about 80% of which are singletons. Genomic DNA for TCR beta libraries, approximately 2 micrograms, came from cryopreserved PBMCs. The TCR sequence derives from a human donor with chronic lymphocytic leukemia. The specimen comprised PBMCs, sampled after 12 months of ibrutinib treatment. The chain joins TRBV18 to TRBJ2-5; the match to TRBD1 covers 9 bases. The CDR3 region has the DNA TGTGCCAGCTCAAGGGACAGGGAAGAGACCCAGTACTTC. Its translation is CASSRDREETQYF.